The 27 T cell receptor beta chains presented below share a single source sample, sequenced in a study of blood T cell repertoires in COVID-19. Profiled with immunoSEQ multiplex PCR; TCRdb holds only in-frame clones, not every one. The sample gives under 250,000 clones, about 90% of which show up once; 2.5% to 3% is in the top ten. Material for sequencing was peripheral blood. The receptors were gathered from a woman aged 55-70 years with acute or convalescent COVID-19.

J is TRBJ1-4 and V is TRBV2; the match to TRBD1 covers 10 bases. The junction had 9 bases not matched to a gene; V was cut back by 7 bases and J by 7 bases. Germline assignment: CDR1 SNHLY and CDR2 FYNNEI. The length of the CDR3 is 15 residues. CDR3 sequence reads: CASTPTGTGAEKLFF. CDR3 in DNA: TGTGCCAGCACCCCCACGGGGACAGGGGCTGAAAAACTGTTTTTT.

The rearrangement joins TRBV30 to TRBJ1-5; TRBD1 agrees at 9 bases. Per germline, CDR1 GTSNPN and CDR2 SVGIG (reference sequence). This CDR3 has 14 residues. The ends lost 2 bases at V and 8 bases at J; junction bases unmatched: 7. The CDR3: CAWSRGQGAEPQHF. CDR3 coding DNA: TGTGCCTGGAGTAGGGGACAGGGCGCAGAGCCCCAGCATTTT.

The V gene is TRBV6-5, the J gene TRBJ2-7; TRBD2 might be the D (6 bases). The V end was cut by 6 bases, the J end by 2 bases, with 17 bases between. Germline CDR1 reads MNHEY; CDR2 reads SVGAGI. This CDR3 has 15 residues. The CDR3 nucleotides read TGTGCCAGCAGCCGAGGAGCGGGCACTACCTACGAGCAGTACTTC. As protein: CASSRGAGTTYEQYF.

The chain joins TRBV13 to TRBJ1-1; D might be TRBD1 (6 bases). Trimming stripped 1 base from V and 5 bases from J, with 23 bases between. Germline CDR1 PRHDT, CDR2 FYEKMQ (reference sequence). This CDR3 has 18 amino acids. CDR3 coding DNA: TGTGCCAGCAGCTTAGAGATCGCGGGGGCGTCAGGGGAGACTGAAGCTTTCTTT. It yields the protein CASSLEIAGASGETEAFF.

This rearrangement joins TRBV19 to TRBJ1-1; the match to TRBD1 covers 12 bases. The CDR3 contains 16 residues. Germline V lookup: CDR1 LNHDA, CDR2 SQIVND (reference sequence). Germline trimming cut 5 bases from V and 5 bases from J; bases unmatched to any gene: 9. The CDR3 bases are TGTGCCAGTAGTGCCTGGGACAGGGGGCGCGGTACTGAAGCTTTCTTT. Its protein is CASSAWDRGRGTEAFF.

The V gene is TRBV28, the J gene TRBJ1-5, with D maybe TRBD1 (6 bases). Germline V CDR1 and CDR2: MDHEN, SYDVKM. V was trimmed by 6 bases and J by 11 bases, leaving 14 bases between them. The CDR3 contains 12 residues. The CDR3 sequence is CASRPTGVTQHF. CDR3 in DNA: TGTGCCAGCAGACCGACAGGTGTGACCCAGCATTTT.

This clone has more than one count but fewer than ten. This chain connects TRBV11-2 to TRBJ2-7; D gene ambiguous. Germline V gene lookup returns CDR1 SGHAT and CDR2 FQNNGV. The CDR3 runs 13 residues. V shed 8 bases and J shed 0 bases, with 11 bases lying between them. The CDR3 sequence is CASRRVGSYEQYF. CDR3 nucleotide sequence: TGTGCCAGCCGCCGGGTAGGCTCCTACGAGCAGTACTTC.

CDR3 coding DNA: TGTGCCTGGGGACAGAGGGAGACCCAGTACTTC. Translating it yields CAWGQRETQYF. The chain links TRBV30 to TRBJ2-5; tentative D call: TRBD1 (6 bases). The V end was cut by 5 bases, the J end by 5 bases, with 9 bases between. The CDR3 extends over 11 amino acids. The germline V gene has CDR1 GTSNPN and CDR2 SVGIG (reference sequence).

V usage is TRBV5-4 and J usage is TRBJ1-6; D is unclear. CDR3 size: 15 residues. Trimming took off 5 bases at V and 10 bases at J, with 19 bases between the two ends. The germline V gene has CDR1 SGHNT and CDR2 YYREEE (reference sequence). The CDR3 sequence is CASRGSAGTESPLHF. DNA for the CDR3: TGTGCCAGCAGGGGGAGTGCGGGCACAGAGTCACCCCTCCACTTT.

The chain couples TRBV29-1 to TRBJ1-4, with D maybe TRBD1 (5 bases). The CDR3 is made up of 13 amino acids. The germline gives CDR1 SQVTM, CDR2 ANQGSEA. Trimming pared 6 bases from V and 3 bases from J, leaving 11 bases between. CDR3 nucleotide sequence: TGCAGCGTGCTCGGGGGGGCTAATGAAAAACTGTTTTTT. Translation: CSVLGGANEKLFF.

This clone was observed once. The chain has TRBV28 and TRBJ2-7; 12 bases fit TRBD2. This CDR3 region has 17 residues. With 8 bases clipped from V and 6 bases from J, the junction kept 17 bases outside the gene matches. Germline V gene sequence: CDR1 MDHEN, CDR2 SYDVKM. The CDR3 spells CASRLRGGLAGGSEQYF. DNA for the CDR3: TGTGCCAGCCGCCTACGAGGGGGGCTAGCGGGAGGGAGCGAGCAGTACTTC.

This rearrangement joins TRBV19 to TRBJ2-1; 7 positions agree with TRBD2. Germline CDR1 reads LNHDA; CDR2 reads SQIVND (reference sequence). The trim removed 3 bases at V and 2 bases at J, leaving 7 bases unmatched. This CDR3 has 16 residues. DNA of the CDR3: TGTGCCAGTAGTATGGATAGCGGGTCCCCCTACAATGAGCAGTTCTTC. The encoded protein is CASSMDSGSPYNEQFF.

This clone was picked up one time. V usage is TRBV6-5 and J usage is TRBJ2-4; D ambiguous. CDR3 length: 11 residues. The ends were cut back, 8 bases at V and 5 bases at J, with 7 bases in the middle. Germline V gene data show CDR1 as MNHEY and CDR2 as SVGAGI. CDR3: CASLRENIQYF. Written as DNA, the CDR3 is TGTGCCAGCCTCCGGGAAAACATTCAGTACTTC.

This chain joins TRBV6-5 and TRBJ1-4, with TRBD1 identical over 8 bases. The CDR3 runs to 14 residues. V trimming: 6 bases; J trimming: 8 bases; junction bases outside the gene matches: 8. CDR1 is MNHEY, CDR2 SVGAGI, per germline. The CDR3 is CASRARDRREKLFF. The CDR3 region has the DNA TGTGCCAGCAGGGCCCGGGACAGGAGGGAAAAACTGTTTTTT.

The CDR3 is CASSSGLPSSGANVLTF. CDR3 bases: TGTGCCAGCAGCTCGGGACTCCCCTCCTCTGGGGCCAACGTCCTGACTTTC. This chain connects TRBV5-5 to TRBJ2-6, with a possible D match to TRBD2 (6 bases). Germline CDR1 SGHKS, CDR2 YYEKEE (reference sequence). Trimming cost V 3 bases and J 0 bases, with 13 bases left between them. The CDR3 loop spans 17 amino acids.

This clone was picked up one time. The chain employs TRBV7-9 and TRBJ2-2, with a possible D match to TRBD2 (6 bases). The CDR3 sequence is 15 residues long. V lost 1 base to trimming and J lost 4 bases, with 10 bases between them. Germline values: CDR1 SEHNR, CDR2 FQNEAQ (reference sequence). CDR3 DNA sequence: TGTGCCAGCAGCTTAGTTAGCGGTGGCACCGGGGAGCTGTTTTTT. This encodes CASSLVSGGTGELFF.

The CDR3 DNA sequence: TGTGCCAGCAGTTTTGTAGGGGCGCAAGAGACCCAGTACTTC. Its protein product is CASSFVGAQETQYF. The chain recombines TRBV28 with TRBJ2-5; perhaps TRBD1 as D (5 bases). Trimming took 3 bases from V and 2 from J, leaving 10 bases between them. The CDR3 is 14 residues long. Germline CDR1 reads MDHEN; CDR2 reads SYDVKM.

The CDR3 loop is CASRTGTGGNSPLHF. CDR3 DNA: TGTGCCAGCAGGACCGGGACAGGGGGAAATTCACCCCTCCACTTT. The chain has TRBV6-5 and TRBJ1-6; 11 bases map to TRBD1. Losses at the gene ends were 6 bases for V and 7 bases for J; bases not matched to a gene: 5. Germline V gives CDR1 MNHEY, CDR2 SVGAGI. The CDR3 has 15 amino acids.

The chain links TRBV7-9 to TRBJ1-2; D not certain. The CDR3 is made up of 12 amino acids. CDR1 is SEHNR, CDR2 FQNEAQ, per germline (reference sequence). Trimming shortened V by 1 base and J by 7 bases, and 7 bases separated the two germline ends. CDR3 nucleotide sequence: TGTGCCAGCAGCTTAGGTAACGGTGGCTACACCTTC. Translation gives CASSLGNGGYTF. The full variable domain, its missing parts supplied by reference TRBV7-9 and TRBJ1-2, is DTGVSQNPRHKITKRGQNVTFRCDPISEHNRLYWYRQTLGQGPEFLTYFQNEAQLEKSRLLSDRFSAERPKGSFSTLEIQRTEQGDSAMYLCASSLGNGGYTFGSGTRLTVV.

The chain employs TRBV6-4 and TRBJ1-6; 8 nucleotides line up with TRBD1. CDR1 MRHNA and CDR2 SNTAGT come from the germline V gene. V lost 2 bases, J lost 6 bases, and 3 bases stayed unmatched. This CDR3 is built from 15 residues. CDR3 sequence (DNA): TGTGCCAGCAGTGACAACAGGGGGACTAATTCACCCCTCCACTTT. Its translation is CASSDNRGTNSPLHF.

V and J are TRBV12-3 or TRBV12-4 and TRBJ2-7; the D is unclear. This CDR3 is built from 12 residues. Trimming took 5 bases from V and 3 from J, leaving 8 bases between them. The CDR3 DNA sequence: TGTGCCAGCAGTCCTGACTTCTACGAGCAGTACTTC. Translation gives CASSPDFYEQYF.

The chain couples TRBV6-5 to TRBJ1-2; D is perhaps TRBD1 (5 bases). Trimming removed 6 bases from V and 1 base from J, with 15 bases in between. The CDR3 sequence is 15 residues long. CDR1 MNHEY and CDR2 SVGAGI come from the germline V gene. The CDR3 reads CASRPDRGSNYGYTF. CDR3 DNA sequence: TGTGCCAGCAGGCCTGACAGAGGCAGTAACTATGGCTACACCTTC.

This clone was observed a single time. The chain recombines TRBV5-1 with TRBJ1-4; D gene ambiguous. Trimming took off 4 bases at V and 8 bases at J, with 15 bases between the two ends. The CDR3 runs to 14 residues. Germline CDR1 is SGHRS and CDR2 is YFSETQ. CDR3 region: CASSAGRAGEKLFF. In DNA form, the CDR3 reads TGCGCCAGCAGCGCCGGACGTGCGGGCGAAAAACTGTTTTTT. Full variable domain (remainder filled in from reference TRBV5-1 and TRBJ1-4): KAGVTQTPRYLIKTRGQQVTLSCSPISGHRSVSWYQQTPGQGLQFLFEYFSETQRNKGNFPGRFSGRQFSNSRSEMNVSTLELGDSALYLCASSAGRAGEKLFFGSGTQLSVL.

J is TRBJ1-3 and V is TRBV21-1. TRBV21-1 is a documented pseudogene. CDR3 length equals 17 residues. The CDR3 region has the DNA TGTGCCAGCAGGGCCCGGGCGGGGGCCGACTCTGGAAACACCATATATTTT. This sequence encodes CASRARAGADSGNTIYF.

The rearrangement joins TRBV21-1 to TRBJ1-2; no DNA check was done on the table's D call, TRBD1. TRBV21-1 is classified as a pseudogene. The CDR3 is made up of 16 amino acids. Here the CDR3 DNA reads TGTGCCAGCAGCTTCAATGCAGAAACCTCTAACTATGGCTACACCTTC. It codes for CASSFNAETSNYGYTF.

The chain is built from TRBV13 and TRBJ2-7; the match to TRBD1 covers 9 bases. Germline V gene sequence: CDR1 PRHDT, CDR2 FYEKMQ (reference sequence). The junction had 8 bases not matched to a gene; V was cut back by 5 bases and J by 0 bases. This CDR3 contains 16 residues. CDR3 residues: CASSQTGGESSYEQYF. CDR3 DNA sequence: TGTGCCAGCAGCCAAACAGGGGGCGAGAGCTCCTACGAGCAGTACTTC.

The chain links TRBV6-5 to TRBJ2-7; a possible D gene is TRBD2 (5 bases). Trimming pared 0 bases from V and 2 bases from J, leaving 11 bases between. CDR3 size: 15 residues. From germline, CDR1 is MNHEY and CDR2 SVGAGI. The DNA of the CDR3 is TGTGCCAGCAGTTACTCAAGTCGGGGAACCTACGAGCAGTACTTC. Protein: CASSYSSRGTYEQYF.